This is a list of T cell receptor beta chains from one sample in a study of T cells after posttransplantation cyclophosphamide. The data were produced by immunoSEQ multiplex PCR, yet TCRdb's version contains in-frame clones alone and is incomplete. The sample includes some 43,000 clones, roughly 91% of them seen just once. Specimen: PBMCs, collected around 63 days after allogeneic stem cell transplant with posttransplant cyclophosphamide. The receptors stem from a male patient aged 55 to 69 who received an allogeneic stem cell transplant from a related donor and was CMV-positive. The graft donor may be the source of some T cells. The CDR3 runs from the conserved cysteine through the conserved F or W. D genes are given only for firm matches. The size of a clone is reported for some rows only, either as once, few or many, or as a class for expanded clones.

D,V,J,size,DNA,CDR3
-,TRBV2,TRBJ1-5,-,TGTGCCAGCAGCTCAGGGATTAGGCAGCCCCAGCATTTT,CASSSGIRQPQHF
-,TRBV4-2,TRBJ1-1,-,TGTGCCAGCAGCCAAGATCAGGTAGGGAGGGGGACTGAAGCTTTCTTT,CASSQDQVGRGTEAFF
-,TRBV7-9,TRBJ2-7,-,TGTGCCAGCAGCCGACTAGAGGGGACCGAGTACTTC,CASSRLEGTEYF
-,TRBV7-2,TRBJ1-6,-,TGTGCCAGCAGCTTAACCGGGGGGGCCATGAATTCACCCCTCCACTTT,CASSLTGGAMNSPLHF
TRBD1,TRBV7-9,TRBJ1-4,-,TGTGCCAGCAGTCGACCTACAGGGGAAAGAACTAATGAAAAACTGTTTTTT,CASSRPTGERTNEKLFF
-,TRBV2,TRBJ2-7,-,TGTGCCAGCAGGCACCGGGACACAGTCTCCTACGAGCAGTACTTC,CASRHRDTVSYEQYF
-,TRBV6-1,TRBJ1-5,-,TGTGCCAGCAGCCAGATCCAGGGGCGGCCCCAGCATTTT,CASSQIQGRPQHF
-,TRBV7-9,TRBJ2-3,-,TGTGCCAGCAGCTTAGCGGACGGGGGTTTAGATACAGATACGCAGTATTTT,CASSLADGGLDTDTQYF
-,TRBV7-8,TRBJ1-2,-,TGTGCCAGCAGCCCCCTAGGAGGTCGGGGCTACACCTTC,CASSPLGGRGYTF
-,TRBV5-1,TRBJ1-3,-,TGCGCCAGCAGCTTGGGAGGGAACTCTGGAAACACCATATATTTT,CASSLGGNSGNTIYF
TRBD1,TRBV7-2,TRBJ2-5,-,TGTGCCAGCAGCTTCCAGCAGGGACAGGGAGAGACCCAGTACTTC,CASSFQQGQGETQYF
TRBD1,TRBV4-1,TRBJ1-5,-,TGCGCCAGCAGCCAAGGGGACAGGGGGCAGTATCAGCCCCAGCATTTT,CASSQGDRGQYQPQHF
-,TRBV27,TRBJ1-6,-,TGTGCCAGCAGCCCGGTGCTCTATAATTCACCCCTCCACTTT,CASSPVLYNSPLHF
-,TRBV5-6,TRBJ2-2,-,TGTGCCAGCAGAACGAACGAACGGTGGACAGCGAACACCGGGGAGCTGTTTTTT,CASRTNERWTANTGELFF
-,TRBV11-2,TRBJ1-1,-,TGTGCCAGCAGCGACATTGCAGGGTCCACTGAAGCTTTCTTT,CASSDIAGSTEAFF
TRBD1,TRBV4-1,TRBJ1-2,-,TGCGCCAGCAGCCTTCGGACAGGGACCGCTAACTATGGCTACACCTTC,CASSLRTGTANYGYTF
TRBD1,TRBV19,TRBJ1-2,once,TGTGCCAGTAACAGACAGGGCCGCTATGGCTACACCTTC,CASNRQGRYGYTF
-,TRBV6-1,TRBJ1-2,-,TGTGCCAGCAGTGAAGCGCTGGGGGGAAGGCGGGGCTACACCTTC,CASSEALGGRRGYTF
TRBD1,TRBV7-9,TRBJ1-6,-,TGTGCCAGCAGCGTTGGGACAGGGGGCTCTCAGAATTCACCCCTCCACTTT,CASSVGTGGSQNSPLHF
-,TRBV9,TRBJ1-2,-,TGTGCCAGCAGCAAACCCACAGGGAACGAAGGGGGCTACACCTTC,CASSKPTGNEGGYTF